The sample holds many counts of the clone carrying this T cell receptor (beta chain). TCRdb processed the PCR reads anew with MiXCR; each CDR3 protein has one entry. The sample holds 15,000 to 20,000 distinct CDR3 sequences, over 20% seen once. This sample was taken from a study of molecular identifiers for immune sequencing clone quantification. Sorting captured naive CD8 T cells as CD8+CD4-CCR7+CD45RA+. The CDR3 totals 16 residues. Germline V gives CDR1 SGHRS, CDR2 YFSETQ. J lost 7 bases, V lost 2 bases, and 10 bases had no gene match. The chain is built from TRBV5-1 and TRBJ1-1; 11 bases line up with TRBD1. The sequence came from a human donor in good health. Some libraries in this study had Jurkat cell RNA spiked in. The sequenced sample consisted of naive CD8+ T cells from blood, with Jurkat cell RNA spiked in. Subset specified: FACS-sorted CD8+CD4-CCR7+CD45RA+ naive T cells. This CDR3 is CASSFVSDRGPGEAFF. Written as DNA, the CDR3 is TGCGCCAGCAGCTTTGTTTCGGACAGGGGGCCAGGTGAAGCTTTCTTT.